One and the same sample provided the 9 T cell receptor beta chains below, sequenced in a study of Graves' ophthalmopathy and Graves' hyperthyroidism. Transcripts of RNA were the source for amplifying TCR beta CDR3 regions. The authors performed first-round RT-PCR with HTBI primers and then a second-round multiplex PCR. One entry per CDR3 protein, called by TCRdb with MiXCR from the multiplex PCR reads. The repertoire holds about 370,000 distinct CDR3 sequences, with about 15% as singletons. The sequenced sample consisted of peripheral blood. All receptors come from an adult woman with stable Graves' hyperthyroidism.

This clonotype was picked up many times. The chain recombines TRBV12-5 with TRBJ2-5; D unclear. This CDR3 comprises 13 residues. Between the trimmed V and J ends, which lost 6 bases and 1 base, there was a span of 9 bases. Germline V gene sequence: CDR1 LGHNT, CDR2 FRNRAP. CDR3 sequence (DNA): TGTGCTAGTGGACGGGCCGTCCAAGAGACCCAGTACTTC. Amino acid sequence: CASGRAVQETQYF.

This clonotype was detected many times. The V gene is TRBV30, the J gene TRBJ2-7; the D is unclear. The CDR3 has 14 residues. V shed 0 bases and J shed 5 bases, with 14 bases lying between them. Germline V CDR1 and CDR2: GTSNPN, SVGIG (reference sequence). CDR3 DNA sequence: TGTGCCTGGAGTGTACCCGAGATTTTAAACGAGCAGTACTTC. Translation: CAWSVPEILNEQYF.

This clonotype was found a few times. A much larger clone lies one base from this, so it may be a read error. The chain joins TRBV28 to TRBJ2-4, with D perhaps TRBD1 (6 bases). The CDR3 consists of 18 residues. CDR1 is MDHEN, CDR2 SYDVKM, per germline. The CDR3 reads CASRPKGVRLVDKNIKYF. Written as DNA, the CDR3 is TGTGCCAGCAGACCTAAGGGGGTAAGGCTCGTGGACAAAAACATTAAGTACTTC.

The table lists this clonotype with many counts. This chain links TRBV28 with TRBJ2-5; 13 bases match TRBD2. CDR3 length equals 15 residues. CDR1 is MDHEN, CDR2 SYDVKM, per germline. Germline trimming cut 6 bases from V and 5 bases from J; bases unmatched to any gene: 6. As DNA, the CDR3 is TGTGCCAGCAGCTGGACTAGCGGGAGTCTGGAGACCCAGTACTTC. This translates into CASSWTSGSLETQYF.

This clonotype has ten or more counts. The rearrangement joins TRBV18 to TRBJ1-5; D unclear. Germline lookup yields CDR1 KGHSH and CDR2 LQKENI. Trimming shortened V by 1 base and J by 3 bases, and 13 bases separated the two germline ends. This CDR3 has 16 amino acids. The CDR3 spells CASSPLRVGYNQPQHF. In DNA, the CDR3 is TGTGCCAGCTCACCACTGAGGGTTGGTTACAATCAGCCCCAGCATTTT.

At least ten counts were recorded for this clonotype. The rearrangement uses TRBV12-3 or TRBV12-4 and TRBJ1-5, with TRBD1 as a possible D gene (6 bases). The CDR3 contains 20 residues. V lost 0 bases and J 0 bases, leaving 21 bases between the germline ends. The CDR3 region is CASSLALGGAIFSSNQPQHF. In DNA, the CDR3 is TGTGCCAGCAGTTTAGCCCTGGGGGGGGCGATTTTTTCTAGCAATCAGCCCCAGCATTTT.

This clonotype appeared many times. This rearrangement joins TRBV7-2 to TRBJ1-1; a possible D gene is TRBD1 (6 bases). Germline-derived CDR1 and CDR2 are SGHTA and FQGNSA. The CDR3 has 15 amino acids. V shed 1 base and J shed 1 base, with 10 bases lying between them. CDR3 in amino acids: CASSLVGGPNTEAFF. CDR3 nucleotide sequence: TGTGCCAGCAGCTTAGTGGGGGGCCCGAACACTGAAGCTTTCTTT.

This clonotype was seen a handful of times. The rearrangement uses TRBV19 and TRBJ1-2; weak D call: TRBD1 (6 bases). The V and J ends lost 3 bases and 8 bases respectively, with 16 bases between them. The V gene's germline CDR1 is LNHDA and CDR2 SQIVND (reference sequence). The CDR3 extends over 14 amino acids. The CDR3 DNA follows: TGTGCCAGTAGTATGGGGGGCCCCATTGAGGGCTACACCTTC. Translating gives CASSMGGPIEGYTF.

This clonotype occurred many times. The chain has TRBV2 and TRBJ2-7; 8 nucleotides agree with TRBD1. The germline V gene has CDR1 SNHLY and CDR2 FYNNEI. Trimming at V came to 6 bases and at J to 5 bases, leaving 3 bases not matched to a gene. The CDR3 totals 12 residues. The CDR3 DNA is TGTGCCAGCAGCGGGGACAGGAACGAGCAGTACTTC. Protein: CASSGDRNEQYF.